The 22 T cell receptor beta chains listed next were all sequenced from one sample in a study of blood T cell repertoires in COVID-19. TCRdb keeps only in-frame clones here, not all; method: immunoSEQ multiplex PCR. Here the sample spans about 320,000 clones, more than 70% being singletons. The sequencing sample was made of peripheral blood. The receptors originated from a woman between 45 and 65 years old with acute or convalescent COVID-19.

The chain recombines TRBV9 with TRBJ2-3, with D perhaps TRBD2 (6 bases). Trimming pared 0 bases from V and 5 bases from J, leaving 13 bases between. This CDR3 region has 15 residues. Germline V lookup: CDR1 SGDLS, CDR2 YYNGEE. The DNA of the CDR3 is TGTGCCAGCAGCGTAGAGACGGGGGTTGGAGATACGCAGTATTTT. It codes for CASSVETGVGDTQYF.

The rearrangement joins TRBV2 to TRBJ1-3, with a weak D call TRBD1 (6 bases). Trimming left V 8 bases short and J 0 bases short, with 11 bases between. Germline CDR1 and CDR2: SNHLY and FYNNEI. CDR3 size: 14 residues. The CDR3 coding sequence is TGTGCCAGCGGAGGACAGTTCTCTGGAAACACCATATATTTT. Translating gives CASGGQFSGNTIYF.

The chain has TRBV19 and TRBJ2-7, with a possible D match to TRBD1 (5 bases). CDR1 LNHDA and CDR2 SQIVND come from the germline V gene (reference sequence). This CDR3 spans 16 amino acids. V shed 3 bases and J shed 0 bases, with 15 bases lying between them. DNA for the CDR3: TGTGCCAGTAGTATGGGTCAGGGAAGGAGCTCCTACGAGCAGTACTTC. Its protein product is CASSMGQGRSSYEQYF.

This chain joins TRBV24-1 and TRBJ1-3; D is unresolved. Germline assignment: CDR1 KGHDR and CDR2 SFDVKD. The CDR3 has 15 amino acids. V was trimmed by 1 base and J by 0 bases, leaving 6 bases between them. The CDR3 DNA follows: TGTGCCACCAGTGATTTCGCGGACTCTGGAAACACCATATATTTT. It specifies CATSDFADSGNTIYF.

The chain has TRBV11-1 and TRBJ2-1; 8 bases match TRBD2. J gave up 0 bases and V 3 bases, and 4 bases lay outside the gene matches. The CDR3 totals 16 residues. The germline CDR1 and CDR2 sequences are SGHAT and FQDESV (reference sequence). CDR3 coding DNA: TGTGCCAGCAGCTTTAGCGGGATGAGCTCCTACAATGAGCAGTTCTTC. Translating it yields CASSFSGMSSYNEQFF.

The chain employs TRBV11-2 and TRBJ2-3; the D is unclear. V was trimmed by 3 bases and J by 3 bases, leaving 7 bases between them. This CDR3 region has 13 residues. Germline values: CDR1 SGHAT, CDR2 FQNNGV. In DNA form, the CDR3 reads TGTGCCAGCAGCTTTCACGGGACAGATACGCAGTATTTT. This sequence encodes CASSFHGTDTQYF.

This clone has just a few counts. The chain uses TRBV2 and TRBJ2-6; D may be TRBD1 (5 bases). There are 16 residues in the CDR3. V gave up 1 base and J gave up 2 bases, with 9 bases separating them. In germline, CDR1 is SNHLY, CDR2 FYNNEI. This CDR3 reads CASSEGRRAGANVLTF. CDR3 DNA: TGTGCCAGCAGTGAAGGTCGCAGGGCTGGGGCCAACGTCCTGACTTTC.

In regard to this clone: This specimen includes other DNA sequences encoding the same CDR3. The J gene is TRBJ2-7, the V gene TRBV28; D unresolved. The V end was cut by 5 bases, the J end by 3 bases, with 8 bases between. Germline CDR1 is MDHEN and CDR2 is SYDVKM. This CDR3 spans 12 amino acids. CDR3 region: CASSPPGYEQYF. CDR3 in DNA: TGTGCCAGCAGTCCACCCGGCTACGAGCAGTACTTC.

The V and J genes are TRBV19 and TRBJ1-1; a possible D gene is TRBD1 (6 bases). Germline assignment: CDR1 LNHDA and CDR2 SQIVND (reference sequence). V lost 4 bases and J 4 bases, leaving 13 bases between the germline ends. This CDR3 has 14 residues. The CDR3 loop is CASSSLGGVTEAFF. The CDR3 bases are TGTGCCAGTAGTAGTCTAGGGGGAGTCACTGAAGCTTTCTTT.

The chain has TRBV3-1 (or the pseudogene TRBV3-2) and TRBJ1-5; no firm D call. With 0 bases removed from V and 1 base from J, the gap between germline ends came to 4 bases. The germline V gene has CDR1 LGHDT and CDR2 YNNKEL (reference sequence). The CDR3 totals 14 residues. This chain's CDR3 is CASSQEISNQPQHF. The DNA for the CDR3 is TGTGCCAGCAGCCAAGAAATAAGCAATCAGCCCCAGCATTTT.

V and J are TRBV9 and TRBJ1-3, with 7 bases that match TRBD1. The CDR3 runs to 18 residues. Looked up from germline, CDR1 is SGDLS and CDR2 is YYNGEE. Trimming at V came to 3 bases and at J to 0 bases, leaving 12 bases not matched to a gene. CDR3 in DNA: TGTGCCAGCAGCGCCGGGGGCGGACAGGCCAGCTCTGGAAACACCATATATTTT. Its translation is CASSAGGGQASSGNTIYF.

This chain uses TRBV5-1 with TRBJ2-1; 12 nucleotides agree with TRBD2. Trimming took 4 bases from V and 10 from J; bases not matched to a gene: 6. Germline V gene sequence: CDR1 SGHRS, CDR2 YFSETQ. This CDR3 contains 14 residues. CDR3 protein: CASSPLAGGGEQFF. CDR3 nucleotide sequence: TGCGCCAGCAGCCCCCTAGCGGGAGGGGGCGAGCAGTTCTTC.

In its sample, this clone was seen a few times. The chain couples TRBV28 to TRBJ2-7; weak D call: TRBD2 (5 bases). Trimming took 4 bases from V and 3 from J, leaving 19 bases between them. CDR3 length: 16 residues. In germline, CDR1 is MDHEN, CDR2 SYDVKM. CDR3 sequence (DNA): TGTGCCAGCAGTTCGCCCTTACTAGGTCAAGGCTACGAGCAGTACTTC. It specifies CASSSPLLGQGYEQYF.

This clone was detected only a few times. V usage is TRBV27 and J usage is TRBJ2-1; 11 bases map to TRBD1. The CDR3 totals 15 residues. The V segment lost 6 bases and the J segment 3 bases; nucleotides outside the gene matches: 4. Germline V CDR1 and CDR2: MNHEY, SMNVEV (reference sequence). CDR3 protein: CASSWTGGLYNEQFF. CDR3 DNA: TGTGCCAGCAGCTGGACAGGGGGCCTCTACAATGAGCAGTTCTTC.

V usage is TRBV28 and J usage is TRBJ1-2, with 8 bases matching TRBD1. CDR3 length equals 15 residues. Trimming took 8 bases from V and 1 from J; bases not matched to a gene: 9. Germline V gene sequence: CDR1 MDHEN, CDR2 SYDVKM. The CDR3 DNA follows: TGTGCCAGCGGCACCCCCGGACAGGGTAACTATGGCTACACCTTC. Its translation: CASGTPGQGNYGYTF.

The chain recombines TRBV29-1 with TRBJ2-7, with 13 nucleotides matching TRBD2. Germline V CDR1 and CDR2: SQVTM, ANQGSEA. J lost 3 bases, V lost 4 bases, and 9 bases had no gene match. CDR3 size: 16 residues. The CDR3 DNA is TGCAGCGTTGTTGGACTAGCGGGAGTAGCGCTCTACGAGCAGTACTTC. Protein product: CSVVGLAGVALYEQYF.

This chain connects TRBV19 to TRBJ1-4, with TRBD1 as a possible D gene (5 bases). This CDR3 has 14 residues. Germline CDR1 is LNHDA and CDR2 is SQIVND (reference sequence). Between the trimmed V and J ends, which lost 7 bases and 5 bases, there was a span of 14 bases. The CDR3 nucleotides read TGTGCCAGTAATCTCAGGGAACGGAATGAAAAACTGTTTTTT. Its protein is CASNLRERNEKLFF.

A single count supports this clone. This chain links TRBV5-1 with TRBJ1-6, with TRBD1 as a possible D gene (6 bases). V lost 5 bases to trimming and J lost 7 bases, with 10 bases between them. This CDR3 has 13 residues. The V gene's germline CDR1 is SGHRS and CDR2 YFSETQ. CDR3 in DNA: TGCGCCAGCAGACCAGGGGCGAATTCACCCCTCCACTTT. Translating it yields CASRPGANSPLHF. Based on the CDR3 plus reference TRBV5-1 and TRBJ1-6, the full variable domain is KAGVTQTPRYLIKTRGQQVTLSCSPISGHRSVSWYQQTPGQGLQFLFEYFSETQRNKGNFPGRFSGRQFSNSRSEMNVSTLELGDSALYLCASRPGANSPLHFGNGTRLTVT.

The gene calls are TRBV9 and TRBJ1-2; 7 bases are a match to TRBD1. Germline trimming cut 3 bases from V and 0 bases from J; bases unmatched to any gene: 5. The germline V gene encodes CDR1 SGDLS and CDR2 YYNGEE. This CDR3 has 15 residues. The CDR3 protein is CASSGRGTTNYGYTF. CDR3 in DNA: TGTGCCAGCAGCGGCAGGGGGACGACTAACTATGGCTACACCTTC.

As regards this clone: At one boundary the junction diverges from the germline segment, which might be a read error. CDR3 sequence reads: CASSSGQGAPADF. CDR3 DNA sequence: TGTGCCAGCAGCTCGGGACAGGGCGCACCTGCGGATTTT. The chain employs TRBV7-8 and TRBJ1-3, with 9 bases identical to TRBD1. Germline CDR1 and CDR2: SGHVS and FQNEAQ. This CDR3 region has 13 residues.

The chain is built from TRBV28 and TRBJ1-4; a possible D gene is TRBD1 (5 bases). CDR3 size: 14 residues. Trimming shortened V by 5 bases and J by 1 base, and 8 bases separated the two germline ends. The germline V gene encodes CDR1 MDHEN and CDR2 SYDVKM. The CDR3 DNA is TGTGCCAGCAGTCCGACAGTAACTAATGAAAAACTGTTTTTT. This translates into CASSPTVTNEKLFF. Full variable domain (missing parts from reference TRBV28 and TRBJ1-4): DVKVTQSSRYLVKRTGEKVFLECVQDMDHENMFWYRQDPGLGLRLIYFSYDVKMKEKGDIPEGYSVSREKKERFSLILESASTNQTSMYLCASSPTVTNEKLFFGSGTQLSVL.

The rearrangement uses TRBV11-2 and TRBJ2-4, with D possibly TRBD2 on 6 matching bases. The CDR3 is 16 residues long. Per germline, CDR1 SGHAT and CDR2 FQNNGV. The V end lost 2 bases, the J end lost 0 bases, and 11 bases lay between the germline ends. Here the CDR3 DNA reads TGTGCCAGCAGCTTACGACTAGGACTAGCCAAAAACATTCAGTACTTC. Residues: CASSLRLGLAKNIQYF.